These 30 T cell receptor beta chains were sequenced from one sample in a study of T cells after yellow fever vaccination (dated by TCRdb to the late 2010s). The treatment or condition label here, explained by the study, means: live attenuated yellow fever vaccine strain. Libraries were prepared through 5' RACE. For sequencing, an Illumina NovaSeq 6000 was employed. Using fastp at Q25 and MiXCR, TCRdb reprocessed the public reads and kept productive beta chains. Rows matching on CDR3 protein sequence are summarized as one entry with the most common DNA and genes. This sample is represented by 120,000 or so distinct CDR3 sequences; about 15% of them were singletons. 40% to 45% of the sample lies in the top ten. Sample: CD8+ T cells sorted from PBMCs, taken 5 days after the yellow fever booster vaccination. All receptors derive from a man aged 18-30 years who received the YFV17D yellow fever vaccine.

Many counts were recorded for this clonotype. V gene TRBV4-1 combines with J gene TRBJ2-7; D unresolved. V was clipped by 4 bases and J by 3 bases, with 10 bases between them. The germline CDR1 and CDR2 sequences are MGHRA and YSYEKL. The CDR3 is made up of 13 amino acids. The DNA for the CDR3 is TGCGCCAGCAGCCCTATAACTAACTACGAGCAGTACTTC. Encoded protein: CASSPITNYEQYF.

CDR3 DNA sequence: TGTGCCAGCAGCTTGGGGGAGGACAGGTCAAACTATGGCTACACCTTC. Translation: CASSLGEDRSNYGYTF. The chain employs TRBV7-9 and TRBJ1-2; 7 bases line up with TRBD1. This CDR3 region has 16 residues. The V gene's germline CDR1 is SEHNR and CDR2 FQNEAQ (reference sequence). J was trimmed by 2 bases and V by 3 bases; bases with no gene match: 9.

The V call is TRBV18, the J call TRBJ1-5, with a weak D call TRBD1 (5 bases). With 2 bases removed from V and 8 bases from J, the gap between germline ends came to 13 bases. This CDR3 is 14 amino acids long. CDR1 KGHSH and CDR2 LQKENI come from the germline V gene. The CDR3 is CASSPTGEGKPQHF. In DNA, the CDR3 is TGTGCCAGCTCACCAACGGGGGAGGGGAAGCCCCAGCATTTT. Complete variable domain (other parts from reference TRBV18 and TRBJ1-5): NAGVMQNPRHLVRRRGQEARLRCSPMKGHSHVYWYRQLPEEGLKFMVYLQKENIIDESGMPKERFSAEFPKEGPSILRIQQVVRGDSAAYFCASSPTGEGKPQHFGDGTRLSIL.

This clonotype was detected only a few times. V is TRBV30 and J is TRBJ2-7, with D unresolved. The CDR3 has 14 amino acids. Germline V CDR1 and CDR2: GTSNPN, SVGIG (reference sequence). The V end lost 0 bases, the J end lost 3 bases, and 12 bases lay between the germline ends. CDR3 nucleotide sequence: TGTGCCTGGAGTGTACTCCGGCAAAACTACGAGCAGTACTTC. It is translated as CAWSVLRQNYEQYF.

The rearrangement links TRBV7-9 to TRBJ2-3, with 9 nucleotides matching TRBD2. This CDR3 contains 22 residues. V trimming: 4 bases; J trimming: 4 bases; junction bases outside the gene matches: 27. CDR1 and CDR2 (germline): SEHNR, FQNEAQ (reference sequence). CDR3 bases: TGTGCCAGCAGCTCCTCTACCTTGGGCAGAACCCTCCAGCGGGGGGAAGCAGATACGCAGTATTTT. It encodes CASSSSTLGRTLQRGEADTQYF.

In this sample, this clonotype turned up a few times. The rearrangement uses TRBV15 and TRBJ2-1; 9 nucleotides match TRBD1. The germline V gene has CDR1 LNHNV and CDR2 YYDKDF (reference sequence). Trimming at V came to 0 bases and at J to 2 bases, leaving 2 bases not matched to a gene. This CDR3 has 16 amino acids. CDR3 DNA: TGTGCCACCAGCAGAGATGACAGGGGGGCCTACAATGAGCAGTTCTTC. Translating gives CATSRDDRGAYNEQFF.

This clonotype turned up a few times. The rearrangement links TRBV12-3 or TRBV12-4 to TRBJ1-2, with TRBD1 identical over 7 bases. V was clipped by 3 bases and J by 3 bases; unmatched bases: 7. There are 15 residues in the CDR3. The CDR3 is CASSLLTGPHYGYTF. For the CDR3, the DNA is TGTGCCAGCAGTTTGCTGACAGGGCCCCACTATGGCTACACCTTC.

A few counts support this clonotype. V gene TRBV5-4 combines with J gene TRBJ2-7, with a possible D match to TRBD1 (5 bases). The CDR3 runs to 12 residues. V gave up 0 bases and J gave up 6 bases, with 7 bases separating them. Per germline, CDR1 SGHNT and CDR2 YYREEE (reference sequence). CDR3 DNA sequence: TGTGCCAGCAGCTTGGGGGGCGTCGAGCAGTACTTC. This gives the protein CASSLGGVEQYF.

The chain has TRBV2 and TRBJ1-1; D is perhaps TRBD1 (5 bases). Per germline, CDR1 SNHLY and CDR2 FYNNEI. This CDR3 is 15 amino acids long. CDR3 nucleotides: TGTGCGATTGGGGGGGATGGGGTAGGCGGCACTGAAGCTTTCTTT. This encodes CAIGGDGVGGTEAFF.

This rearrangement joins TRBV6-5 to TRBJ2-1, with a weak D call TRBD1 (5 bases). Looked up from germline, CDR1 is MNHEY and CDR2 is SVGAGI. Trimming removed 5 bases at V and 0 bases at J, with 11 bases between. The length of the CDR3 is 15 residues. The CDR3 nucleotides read TGTGCCAGCAGTCCCTCGCAGGGCTCCTACAATGAGCAGTTCTTC. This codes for CASSPSQGSYNEQFF.

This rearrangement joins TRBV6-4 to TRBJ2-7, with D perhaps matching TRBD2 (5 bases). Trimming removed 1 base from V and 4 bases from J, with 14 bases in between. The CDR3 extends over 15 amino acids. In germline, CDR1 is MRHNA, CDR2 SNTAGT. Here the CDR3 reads CASSDLIRLAYEQYV. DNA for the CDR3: TGTGCCAGCAGTGACTTAATCCGGCTAGCTTACGAGCAGTACGTC.

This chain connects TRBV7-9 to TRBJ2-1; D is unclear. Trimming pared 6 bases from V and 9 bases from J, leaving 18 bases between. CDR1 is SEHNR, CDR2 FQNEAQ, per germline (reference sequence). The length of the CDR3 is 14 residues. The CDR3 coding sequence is TGTGCCAGCAGTCCTAAGGCAAGGAAGGGTGAGCAGTTCTTC. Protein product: CASSPKARKGEQFF.

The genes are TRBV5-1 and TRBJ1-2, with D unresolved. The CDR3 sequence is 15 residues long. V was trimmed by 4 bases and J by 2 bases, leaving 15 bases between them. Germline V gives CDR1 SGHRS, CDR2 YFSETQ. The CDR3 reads CASSNLGLINYGYTF. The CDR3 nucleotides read TGCGCCAGCAGCAATCTCGGATTAATCAACTATGGCTACACCTTC.

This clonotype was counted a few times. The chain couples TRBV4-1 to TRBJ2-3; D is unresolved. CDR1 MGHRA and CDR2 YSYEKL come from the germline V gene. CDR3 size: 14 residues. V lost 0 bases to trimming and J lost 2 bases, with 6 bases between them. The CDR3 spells CASSQDWNTDTQYF. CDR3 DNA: TGCGCCAGCAGCCAAGATTGGAACACAGATACGCAGTATTTT.

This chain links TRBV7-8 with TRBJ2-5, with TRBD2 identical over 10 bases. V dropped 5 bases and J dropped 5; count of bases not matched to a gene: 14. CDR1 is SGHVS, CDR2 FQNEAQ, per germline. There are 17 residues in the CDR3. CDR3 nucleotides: TGTGCCAGCAGCCAGGGGCCTAGCGGGGGAGCCTTGGAGACCCAGTACTTC. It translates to CASSQGPSGGALETQYF.

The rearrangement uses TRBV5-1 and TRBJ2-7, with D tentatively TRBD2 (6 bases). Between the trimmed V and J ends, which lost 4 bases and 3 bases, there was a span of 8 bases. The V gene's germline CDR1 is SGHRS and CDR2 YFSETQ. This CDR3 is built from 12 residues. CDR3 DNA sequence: TGCGCCAGCAGCGGGGGGAACTACGAGCAGTACTTC. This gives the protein CASSGGNYEQYF.

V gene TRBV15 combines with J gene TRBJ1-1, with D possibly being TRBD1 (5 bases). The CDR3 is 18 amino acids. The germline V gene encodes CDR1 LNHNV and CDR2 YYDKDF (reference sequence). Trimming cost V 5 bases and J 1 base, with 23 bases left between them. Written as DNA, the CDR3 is TGTGCCACCAGCCGCCGGTTTGCAGGGCCCTCCGGGAACACTGAAGCTTTCTTT. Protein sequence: CATSRRFAGPSGNTEAFF.

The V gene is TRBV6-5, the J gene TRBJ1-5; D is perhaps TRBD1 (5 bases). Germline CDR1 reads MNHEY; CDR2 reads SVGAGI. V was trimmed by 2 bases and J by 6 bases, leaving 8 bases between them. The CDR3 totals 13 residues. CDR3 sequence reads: CASSYTGFQPQHF. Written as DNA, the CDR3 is TGTGCCAGCAGTTACACAGGTTTTCAGCCCCAGCATTTT.

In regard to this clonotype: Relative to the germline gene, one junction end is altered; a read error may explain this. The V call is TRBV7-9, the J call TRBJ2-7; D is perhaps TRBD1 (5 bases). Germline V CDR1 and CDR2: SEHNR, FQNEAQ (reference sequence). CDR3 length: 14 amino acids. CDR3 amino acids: CASSLAMTAYEQCF. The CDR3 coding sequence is TGTGCCAGCAGCTTAGCGATGACAGCCTACGAGCAGTGCTTC.

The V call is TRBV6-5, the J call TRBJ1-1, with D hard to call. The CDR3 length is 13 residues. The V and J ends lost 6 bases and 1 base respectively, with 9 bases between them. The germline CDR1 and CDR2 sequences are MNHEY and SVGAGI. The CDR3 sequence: CASRLSSNTEAFF. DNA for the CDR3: TGTGCCAGCAGACTGAGTTCGAACACTGAAGCTTTCTTT.

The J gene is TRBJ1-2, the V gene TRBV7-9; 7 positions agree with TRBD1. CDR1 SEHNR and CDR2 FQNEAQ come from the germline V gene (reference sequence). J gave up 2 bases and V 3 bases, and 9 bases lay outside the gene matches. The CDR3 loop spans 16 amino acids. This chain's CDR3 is CASSFPLTGRNYGYTF. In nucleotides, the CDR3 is TGTGCCAGCAGCTTCCCGTTGACAGGGAGGAACTATGGCTACACCTTC.

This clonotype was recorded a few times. CDR3 bases: TGCGCCAGCAGTTCTACAGGGGGCAACGTAGAGACCCAGTACTTC. Amino acids: CASSSTGGNVETQYF. The rearrangement links TRBV5-1 to TRBJ2-5, with TRBD1 identical over 9 bases. Losses at the gene ends were 5 bases for V and 4 bases for J; bases not matched to a gene: 9. This CDR3 has 15 residues. Germline values: CDR1 SGHRS, CDR2 YFSETQ.

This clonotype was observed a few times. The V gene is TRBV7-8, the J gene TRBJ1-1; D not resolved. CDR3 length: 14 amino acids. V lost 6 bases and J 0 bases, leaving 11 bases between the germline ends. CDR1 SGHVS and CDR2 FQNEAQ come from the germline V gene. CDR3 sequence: CASRLGGLNTEAFF. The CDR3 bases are TGTGCCAGCAGGCTCGGAGGATTGAACACTGAAGCTTTCTTT. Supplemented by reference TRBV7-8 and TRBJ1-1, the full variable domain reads GAGVSQSPRYKVAKRGQDVALRCDPISGHVSLFWYQQALGQGPEFLTYFQNEAQLDKSGLPSDRFFAERPEGSVSTLKIQRTQQEDSAVYLCASRLGGLNTEAFFGQGTRLTVV.

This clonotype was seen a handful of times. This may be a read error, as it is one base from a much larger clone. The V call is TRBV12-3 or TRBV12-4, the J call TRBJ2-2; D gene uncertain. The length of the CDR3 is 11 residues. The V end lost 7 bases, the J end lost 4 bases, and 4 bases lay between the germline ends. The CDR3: CASTFTGELFF. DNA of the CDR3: TGTGCCAGCACCTTCACCGGGGAGCTGTTTTTT.

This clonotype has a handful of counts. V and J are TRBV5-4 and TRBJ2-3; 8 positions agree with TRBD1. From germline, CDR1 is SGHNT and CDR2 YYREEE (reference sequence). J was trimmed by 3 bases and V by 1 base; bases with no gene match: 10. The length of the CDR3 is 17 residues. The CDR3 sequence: CASSLLGQGGRTDTQYF. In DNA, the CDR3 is TGTGCCAGCAGCTTGCTCGGACAGGGAGGACGGACAGATACGCAGTATTTT.

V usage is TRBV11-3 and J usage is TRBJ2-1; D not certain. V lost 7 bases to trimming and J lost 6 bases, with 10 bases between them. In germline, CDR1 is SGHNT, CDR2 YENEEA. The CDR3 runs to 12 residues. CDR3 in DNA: TGTGCCAGCATCTACGCTGGCAATGAGCAGTTCTTC. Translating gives CASIYAGNEQFF.

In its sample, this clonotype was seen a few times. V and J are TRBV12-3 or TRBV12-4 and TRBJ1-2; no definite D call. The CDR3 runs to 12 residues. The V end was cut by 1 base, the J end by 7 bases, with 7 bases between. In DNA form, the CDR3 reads TGTGCCAGCAGTTTAGGGGGAGTTGGCTACACCTTC. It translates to CASSLGGVGYTF.

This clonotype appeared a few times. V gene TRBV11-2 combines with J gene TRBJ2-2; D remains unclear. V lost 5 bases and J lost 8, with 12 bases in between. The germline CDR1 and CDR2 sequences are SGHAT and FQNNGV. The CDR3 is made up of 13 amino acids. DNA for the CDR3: TGTGCCAGCAGCGTGACCCCCGGTGGGGAGCTGTTTTTT. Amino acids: CASSVTPGGELFF. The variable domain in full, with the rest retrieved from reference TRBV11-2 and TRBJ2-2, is EAGVAQSPRYKIIEKRQSVAFWCNPISGHATLYWYQQILGQGPKLLIQFQNNGVVDDSQLPKDRFSAERLKGVDSTLKIQPAKLEDSAVYLCASSVTPGGELFFGEGSRLTVL.

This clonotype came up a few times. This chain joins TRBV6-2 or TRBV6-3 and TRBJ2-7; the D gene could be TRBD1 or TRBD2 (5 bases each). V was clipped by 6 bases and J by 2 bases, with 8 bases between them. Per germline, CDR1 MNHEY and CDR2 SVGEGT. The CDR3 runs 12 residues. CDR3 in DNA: TGTGCCAGCAGCGGGGACCCCTACGAGCAGTACGTC. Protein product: CASSGDPYEQYV.

The chain's CDR3 is CSAFGMGTTDTQYF. In DNA, the CDR3 is TGCAGTGCTTTCGGGATGGGGACCACAGATACGCAGTATTTT. V usage is TRBV20-1 and J usage is TRBJ2-3; tentatively, D is TRBD1 or TRBD2 (5 bases each). Trimming stripped 5 bases from V and 2 bases from J, with 14 bases between. The germline CDR1 and CDR2 sequences are DFQATT and SNEGSKA (reference sequence). This CDR3 is built from 14 residues.